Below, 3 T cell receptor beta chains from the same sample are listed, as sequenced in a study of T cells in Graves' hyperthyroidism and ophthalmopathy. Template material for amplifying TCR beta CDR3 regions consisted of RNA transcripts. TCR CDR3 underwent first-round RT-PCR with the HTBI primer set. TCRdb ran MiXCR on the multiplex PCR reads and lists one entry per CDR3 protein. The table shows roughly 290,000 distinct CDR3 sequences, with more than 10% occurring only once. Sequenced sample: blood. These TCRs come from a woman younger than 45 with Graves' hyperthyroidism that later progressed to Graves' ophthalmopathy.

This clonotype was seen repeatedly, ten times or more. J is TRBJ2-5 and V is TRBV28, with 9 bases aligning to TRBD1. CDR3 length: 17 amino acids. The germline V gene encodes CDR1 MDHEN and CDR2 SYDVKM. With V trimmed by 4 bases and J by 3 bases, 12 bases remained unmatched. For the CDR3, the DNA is TGTGCCAGCAGTTCTTTGCGACCGGGACAGGGAGAAGAGACCCAGTACTTC. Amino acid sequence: CASSSLRPGQGEETQYF.

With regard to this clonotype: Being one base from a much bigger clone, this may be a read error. Here the CDR3 DNA reads TGTGCCAGCAGTTGCGGCCTAGCGGGCGTTCCTGACGAGCAGTACTTC. This sequence encodes CASSCGLAGVPDEQYF. This chain joins TRBV6-1 and TRBJ2-7; the match to TRBD2 covers 8 bases. V was pared by 5 bases and J by 5 bases, with 14 bases of the junction left unmatched. Germline V lookup: CDR1 MNHNS, CDR2 SASEGT. The CDR3 loop spans 16 amino acids.

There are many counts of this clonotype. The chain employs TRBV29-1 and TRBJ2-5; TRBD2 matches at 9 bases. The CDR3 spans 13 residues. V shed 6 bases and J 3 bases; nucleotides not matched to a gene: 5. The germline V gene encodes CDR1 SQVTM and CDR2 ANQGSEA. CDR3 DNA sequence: TGCAGCGTCGAGGGACTAGCAGAAGAGACCCAGTACTTC. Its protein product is CSVEGLAEETQYF.